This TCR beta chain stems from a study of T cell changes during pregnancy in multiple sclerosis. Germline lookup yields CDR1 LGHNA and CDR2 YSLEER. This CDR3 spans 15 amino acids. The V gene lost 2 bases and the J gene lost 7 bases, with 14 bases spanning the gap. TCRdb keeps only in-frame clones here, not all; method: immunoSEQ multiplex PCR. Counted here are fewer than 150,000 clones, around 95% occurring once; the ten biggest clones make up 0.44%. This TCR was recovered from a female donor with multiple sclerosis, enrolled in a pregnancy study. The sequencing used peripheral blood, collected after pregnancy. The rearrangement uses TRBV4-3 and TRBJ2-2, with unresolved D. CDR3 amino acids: CASSQISAARGELFF. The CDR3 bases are TGCGCCAGCAGCCAAATAAGCGCCGCACGCGGGGAGCTGTTTTTT.